This record concerns one T cell receptor beta chain sequence. The antigen remains undetermined. Time point denoted: cycle 4 day 1 (C4D1), after 6 weeks of nivolumab. Relapse was seen in all patients after autologous stem cell transplantation, and brentuximab vedotin exposure was variable. Best responses included complete response and partial response; otherwise, the best response was progressive disease. Sequencing was performed with immunoSEQ multiplex PCR; in TCRdb, only in-frame clones are kept and a portion is missing. The sample consists of 80,000 to 100,000 clones, more than 85% of them appearing once. The data derive from a study of PD-1 blockade in classical Hodgkin lymphoma. At the level of the study: Administration of nivolumab to patients was at 3 mg/kg intravenously every 2 weeks. Study-wide findings and caveats: Reported baseline diversity: healthy donors highest, relapsed/refractory patients lowest.

Looked up from germline, CDR1 is WNHNN and CDR2 is SYGVQD (reference sequence). After removal of 2 bases from V and 6 bases from J, the junction contained 8 bases not matched to a gene. CDR3 length: 15 amino acids. This TCR derives from a human donor with classical Hodgkin lymphoma. This chain links TRBV10-1 with TRBJ1-1; 8 bases align to TRBD1. The starting material was peripheral blood mononuclear cells (PBMCs), obtained before the fourth cycle of nivolumab. CDR3 coding DNA: TGCGCCAGCAGTGAGGCCGGACAGGGATATTCTGAAGCTTTCTTT. Protein: CASSEAGQGYSEAFF.